A single sample is the source of the 11 T cell receptor beta chains below, sequenced in a study of regulatory T cells in long-lasting Graves disease. Indicated time point: newly diagnosed GD, antithyroid drugs for less than 3 months. PBMCs provided the RNA from which the TCR library was made. Investigators prepared the TCR beta libraries by applying iRepertoire HTBI primers and Arm-PCR of CDR3 regions. TCRdb called the multiplex PCR reads again in MiXCR, with one record for every CDR3 protein. The sample yields a few hundred thousand distinct CDR3 sequences, 12% seen once. The same specimen was also included in a second study, on T cells in Graves' hyperthyroidism and ophthalmopathy.

This sample comprised peripheral blood mononuclear cells (PBMCs), obtained at new diagnosis, from a patient treated with antithyroid drugs. The receptors were sampled from a woman aged 18-30 years with Graves disease.

Ten or more counts support this clonotype. This chain joins TRBV6-2 or TRBV6-3 and TRBJ2-7; 8 bases are shared with TRBD2. J lost 6 bases, V lost 2 bases, and 9 bases had no gene match. CDR1 is MNHEY and CDR2 is SVGEGT in the germline V gene. This CDR3 region has 15 residues. The CDR3 loop reads CASSYEAGGRGEQYF. DNA for the CDR3: TGTGCCAGCAGTTACGAGGCGGGAGGACGAGGCGAGCAGTACTTC.

This clonotype occurred many times. V is TRBV29-1 and J is TRBJ2-5, with 11 bases fitting TRBD2. Germline CDR1 SQVTM, CDR2 ANQGSEA. Losses at the gene ends were 3 bases for V and 0 bases for J; bases not matched to a gene: 6. This CDR3 has 16 amino acids. The CDR3 loop is CSVDKASGGYQETQYF. CDR3 bases: TGCAGCGTTGATAAGGCTAGCGGGGGGTACCAAGAGACCCAGTACTTC.

This clonotype came up many times. The genes are TRBV11-1 and TRBJ1-1; the match to TRBD1 covers 12 bases. Trimming cost V 6 bases and J 0 bases; bases outside gene matches: 5. CDR1 and CDR2 (germline): SGHAT, FQDESV (reference sequence). The CDR3 has 16 amino acids. This chain's CDR3 is CASRRGTGGLNTEAFF. In nucleotides, the CDR3 is TGTGCCAGCAGGCGAGGGACAGGGGGCCTGAACACTGAAGCTTTCTTT. The entire variable domain, with the rest obtained from reference TRBV11-1 and TRBJ1-1, is as follows: EAEVAQSPRYKITEKSQAVAFWCDPISGHATLYWYRQILGQGPELLVQFQDESVVDDSQLPKDRFSAERLKGVDSTLKIQPAELGDSAMYLCASRRGTGGLNTEAFFGQGTRLTVV.

This clonotype was detected many times. The V gene is TRBV2, the J gene TRBJ1-2; D gene uncertain. V lost 5 bases and J lost 8, with 21 bases in between. This CDR3 comprises 15 residues. Germline CDR1 is SNHLY and CDR2 is FYNNEI. CDR3 loop: CASSTVINREKGYTF. The CDR3 nucleotides read TGTGCCAGCAGTACGGTTATAAACCGGGAAAAGGGCTACACCTTC.

This clonotype was seen at least ten times. The chain is built from TRBV9 and TRBJ2-2, with D unresolved. V was pared by 2 bases and J by 4 bases, with 6 bases between. Germline V gene sequence: CDR1 SGDLS, CDR2 YYNGEE. The CDR3 has 13 residues. The CDR3 region has the DNA TGTGCCAGCAGCGTCTTAAGCACCGGGGAGCTGTTTTTT. This codes for CASSVLSTGELFF.

This clonotype was counted ten times or more. This chain uses TRBV20-1 with TRBJ2-4; 12 bases match TRBD2. V lost 1 base and J lost 0; bases outside the gene matches: 13. The CDR3 has 20 amino acids. Looked up from germline, CDR1 is DFQATT and CDR2 is SNEGSKA (reference sequence). CDR3 nucleotide sequence: TGCAGTGCTAGAGGGTATAGACTAGCGGGGGACCCTCTAGCCAAAAACATTCAGTACTTC. It encodes CSARGYRLAGDPLAKNIQYF.

This clonotype was seen at least ten times. The chain uses TRBV19 and TRBJ2-5; possible D gene TRBD1, 7 bases. Trimming pared 1 base from V and 5 bases from J, leaving 17 bases between. The CDR3 consists of 16 residues. Germline V gene data show CDR1 as LNHDA and CDR2 as SQIVND (reference sequence). The CDR3 is CASSIGRWRGLETQYF. CDR3 bases: TGTGCCAGTAGTATAGGACGTTGGAGGGGGCTGGAGACCCAGTACTTC.

In its sample, this clonotype was seen a few times. V and J are TRBV20-1 and TRBJ1-2; 7 nucleotides match TRBD1. Germline trimming cut 2 bases from V and 1 base from J; bases unmatched to any gene: 16. This CDR3 has 18 residues. The V gene's germline CDR1 is DFQATT and CDR2 SNEGSKA (reference sequence). The CDR3 loop is CSARTLRSMGQRNYGYTF. The CDR3 coding sequence is TGCAGTGCTAGAACTCTCAGGAGCATGGGACAGCGTAACTATGGCTACACCTTC.

This clonotype was counted ten times or more. This chain uses TRBV7-2 with TRBJ1-2; a weak D match, TRBD1 (5 bases). This CDR3 comprises 13 residues. Germline loops: CDR1 SGHTA, CDR2 FQGNSA. With 5 bases removed from V and 4 bases from J, the gap between germline ends came to 11 bases. This CDR3 reads CASSEGLFYGYTF. CDR3 DNA: TGTGCCAGCAGCGAGGGACTGTTCTATGGCTACACCTTC.

This clonotype was seen repeatedly, ten times or more. V gene TRBV20-1 combines with J gene TRBJ2-1; tentatively, D is TRBD1 or TRBD2 (5 bases each). The CDR3 is 15 residues long. Germline assignment: CDR1 DFQATT and CDR2 SNEGSKA (reference sequence). Trimming shortened V by 5 bases and J by 0 bases, and 14 bases separated the two germline ends. CDR3 nucleotide sequence: TGCAGTGCTCCTCCGGGGCGAAACTCCTACAATGAGCAGTTCTTC. Amino acids: CSAPPGRNSYNEQFF.

This clonotype was seen at least ten times. The V gene is TRBV20-1, the J gene TRBJ1-1, with D possibly TRBD1 on 5 matching bases. This CDR3 is built from 15 residues. The V gene lost 1 base and the J gene lost 0 bases, with 12 bases spanning the gap. Germline assignment: CDR1 DFQATT and CDR2 SNEGSKA (reference sequence). The CDR3 bases are TGCAGTGCTAGAGGTGGGGGATCTATGAACACTGAAGCTTTCTTT. It specifies CSARGGGSMNTEAFF.